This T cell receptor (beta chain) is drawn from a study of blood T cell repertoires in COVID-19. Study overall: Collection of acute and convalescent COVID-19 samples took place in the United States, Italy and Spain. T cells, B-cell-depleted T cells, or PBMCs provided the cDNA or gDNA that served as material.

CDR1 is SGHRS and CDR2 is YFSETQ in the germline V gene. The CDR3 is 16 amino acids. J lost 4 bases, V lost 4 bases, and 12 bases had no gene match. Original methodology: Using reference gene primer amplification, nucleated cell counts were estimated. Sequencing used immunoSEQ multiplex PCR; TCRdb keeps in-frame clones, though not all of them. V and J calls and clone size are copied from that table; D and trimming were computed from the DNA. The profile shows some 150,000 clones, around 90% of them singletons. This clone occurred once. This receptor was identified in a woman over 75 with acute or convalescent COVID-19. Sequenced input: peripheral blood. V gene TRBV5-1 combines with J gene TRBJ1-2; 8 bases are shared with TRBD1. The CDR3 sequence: CASSASPGQALYGYTF. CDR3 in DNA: TGCGCCAGCAGCGCCTCTCCGGGACAGGCCCTCTATGGCTACACCTTC.